This is a list of T cell receptor beta chains from one sample in a study of T-cell reconstitution after alpha-beta-depleted transplantation in children. One entry per CDR3 protein, called by TCRdb with MiXCR from the PCR reads. The sample includes around 480,000 distinct CDR3 sequences, 32% of them seen just once. Sequencing used PBMCs from the stem cell graft donor, obtained from the stem cell graft. The source is a human donor who donated a stem cell graft to a child with aplastic anemia. Both conserved end residues are part of each CDR3. D genes are given only for firm matches. Size values are once, few and many counts, or a class for expanded clones, and some rows have none.

abundance: -
d_gene: TRBD2
j_gene: TRBJ2-4
v_gene: TRBV5-1
CDR3nt: TGCGCCACCAGCCTACCCGGGGGGGTAGCCAAAAACATTCAGTACTTC
CDR3aa: CATSLPGGVAKNIQYF

abundance: -
d_gene: -
j_gene: TRBJ2-1
v_gene: TRBV21-1
CDR3nt: TGTGCCAGCAGCCCCCGACAGAGAGCGGGCTACGAGCAGTTCTTC
CDR3aa: CASSPRQRAGYEQFF

abundance: few
d_gene: TRBD2
j_gene: TRBJ2-1
v_gene: TRBV29-1
CDR3nt: TGCAGCGTGGATCACAAGACTAGCCTATCCTACAATGAGCAGTTCTTC
CDR3aa: CSVDHKTSLSYNEQFF

abundance: -
d_gene: -
j_gene: TRBJ1-2
v_gene: TRBV5-6
CDR3nt: TGTGCCAGCGGAAGGCCATTCTATGGCTACACCTTC
CDR3aa: CASGRPFYGYTF

abundance: -
d_gene: TRBD1
j_gene: TRBJ1-2
v_gene: TRBV12-3/TRBV12-4
CDR3nt: TGTGCCAGCAGTTTATTGGCGACAGGGGGCAATTCCGGCTACACCTTC
CDR3aa: CASSLLATGGNSGYTF

abundance: few
d_gene: TRBD1
j_gene: TRBJ1-1
v_gene: TRBV20-1
CDR3nt: TGCAGTGCTAGACTGGGACAGGGTAACACTGAAGCTTTCTTT
CDR3aa: CSARLGQGNTEAFF

abundance: few
d_gene: -
j_gene: TRBJ2-6
v_gene: TRBV4-3
CDR3nt: TGCGCCAGCATGGGCTCTGGGGCCAACGTCCTGACTTTC
CDR3aa: CASMGSGANVLTF

abundance: few
d_gene: TRBD1
j_gene: TRBJ2-2
v_gene: TRBV5-1
CDR3nt: TGCGCCAGTTCTACTTCCAGGGGGTCCGGGGAGCTGTTTTTT
CDR3aa: CASSTSRGSGELFF

abundance: -
d_gene: -
j_gene: TRBJ1-2
v_gene: TRBV30
CDR3nt: TGTGCCTGGAGGGTTATTCGGTATGGCTACACCTTC
CDR3aa: CAWRVIRYGYTF

abundance: -
d_gene: TRBD1
j_gene: TRBJ2-5
v_gene: TRBV12-5
CDR3nt: TGTGCTAGTGGCACGACAGGGCAAGAGACCCAGTACTTC
CDR3aa: CASGTTGQETQYF

abundance: few
d_gene: TRBD1
j_gene: TRBJ2-2
v_gene: TRBV11-1
CDR3nt: TGTGCCAGCAGCACTCCCGGGACAGGGAACCGAGAGCTGTTTTTT
CDR3aa: CASSTPGTGNRELFF

abundance: few
d_gene: -
j_gene: TRBJ2-2
v_gene: TRBV18
CDR3nt: TGTGCCAGCTCACCGAGGACAGTAATCCGGGAGCTGTTTTTT
CDR3aa: CASSPRTVIRELFF

abundance: once
d_gene: TRBD2
j_gene: TRBJ2-7
v_gene: TRBV5-1
CDR3nt: TGCGCCAGCAGCTTGGGGACTAGCGAGGTCAACGAGCAGTACTTC
CDR3aa: CASSLGTSEVNEQYF

abundance: -
d_gene: -
j_gene: TRBJ2-1
v_gene: TRBV18
CDR3nt: TGTGCCAGCTCAACGGGACTTCTATCCTACAATGAGCAGTTCTTC
CDR3aa: CASSTGLLSYNEQFF

abundance: few
d_gene: -
j_gene: TRBJ2-3
v_gene: TRBV6-1
CDR3nt: TGTGGCGTCCCGTCGGGAACAGCCTTCACAGATACGCAGTATTTT
CDR3aa: CGVPSGTAFTDTQYF

abundance: few
d_gene: -
j_gene: TRBJ2-1
v_gene: TRBV12-3/TRBV12-4
CDR3nt: TGTGCCAGCAGTCGTTATTATGAGCAGTTCTTC
CDR3aa: CASSRYYEQFF

abundance: -
d_gene: -
j_gene: TRBJ1-3
v_gene: TRBV6-1
CDR3nt: TGTGCCAGCAGTCCGCCTCCCGGGACCCCTGGAAACACCATATATTTT
CDR3aa: CASSPPPGTPGNTIYF

abundance: -
d_gene: -
j_gene: TRBJ1-1
v_gene: TRBV6-2/TRBV6-3
CDR3nt: TGTGCCAGCAGCCCCCTTGCGGGGAACACTGAAGCTTTCTTT
CDR3aa: CASSPLAGNTEAFF

abundance: -
d_gene: TRBD2
j_gene: TRBJ2-5
v_gene: TRBV5-1
CDR3nt: TGCGCCAGCAGCTTCGGGACTAGCGTCTTGGAGACCCAGTACTTC
CDR3aa: CASSFGTSVLETQYF

abundance: few
d_gene: -
j_gene: TRBJ1-2
v_gene: TRBV20-1
CDR3nt: TGCAGTGCTAGAGGGGGGTTAAGCAGTGAAGTTTATGGCTACACCTTC
CDR3aa: CSARGGLSSEVYGYTF

abundance: few
d_gene: -
j_gene: TRBJ2-3
v_gene: TRBV12-3/TRBV12-4
CDR3nt: TGTGCCAGCAGTTCCACCTTTGATGCAGTCACAGATACGCAGTATTTT
CDR3aa: CASSSTFDAVTDTQYF

abundance: -
d_gene: TRBD1
j_gene: TRBJ1-4
v_gene: TRBV12-3/TRBV12-4
CDR3nt: TGTGCCAGCAGCCAACTCCGGAAAGACAGGGTTCAACTGTTTTTT
CDR3aa: CASSQLRKDRVQLFF

abundance: -
d_gene: -
j_gene: TRBJ2-5
v_gene: TRBV20-1
CDR3nt: TGCAGTGCTAGAATTGGAACGGACCACCGGGAGACCCAGTACTTC
CDR3aa: CSARIGTDHRETQYF

abundance: -
d_gene: TRBD2
j_gene: TRBJ2-1
v_gene: TRBV7-9
CDR3nt: TGTGCCAGCAGCTTATTTGAGGTCCTAGCGGACAATGAGCAGTTCTTC
CDR3aa: CASSLFEVLADNEQFF

abundance: many
d_gene: -
j_gene: TRBJ2-5
v_gene: TRBV12-3/TRBV12-4
CDR3nt: TGTGCCAGCACCCCCTCGGGGGCGCTCCCCCAGACCCAGTACTTC
CDR3aa: CASTPSGALPQTQYF

abundance: few
d_gene: -
j_gene: TRBJ2-3
v_gene: TRBV5-6
CDR3nt: TGTGCCAGCAGCGATCTAGCAGATACGCAGTATTTT
CDR3aa: CASSDLADTQYF

abundance: -
d_gene: -
j_gene: TRBJ2-1
v_gene: TRBV20-1
CDR3nt: TGCAGTGCCCTGGGGCGCGTGGGAACCTACAATGAGCAGTTCTTC
CDR3aa: CSALGRVGTYNEQFF

abundance: -
d_gene: -
j_gene: TRBJ2-5
v_gene: TRBV5-4
CDR3nt: TGTGCCAGCACCACAGACACGTCGGAGACCCAGTACTTC
CDR3aa: CASTTDTSETQYF

abundance: few
d_gene: TRBD2
j_gene: TRBJ2-3
v_gene: TRBV29-1
CDR3nt: TGCAGCGTGTCAGCTAGCGGCCTCACAGATACGCAGTATTTT
CDR3aa: CSVSASGLTDTQYF

abundance: few
d_gene: -
j_gene: TRBJ2-5
v_gene: TRBV20-1
CDR3nt: TGCAGTGCTAGATTCACGGGAGTCGAGACCCAGTACTTC
CDR3aa: CSARFTGVETQYF

abundance: -
d_gene: -
j_gene: TRBJ2-1
v_gene: TRBV10-1
CDR3nt: TGCGCCAGCATCCCGAAATCAGGGGTCTACTCCTACAATGAGCAGTTCTTC
CDR3aa: CASIPKSGVYSYNEQFF

abundance: few
d_gene: -
j_gene: TRBJ2-1
v_gene: TRBV20-1
CDR3nt: TGCAGTGCTAGAAATCGCGCCCGCAATGAGCAGTTCTTC
CDR3aa: CSARNRARNEQFF

abundance: -
d_gene: -
j_gene: TRBJ1-1
v_gene: TRBV20-1
CDR3nt: TGCATGACCAGGGAGAACACTGAAGCTTTCTTT
CDR3aa: CMTRENTEAFF

abundance: -
d_gene: TRBD2
j_gene: TRBJ2-1
v_gene: TRBV30
CDR3nt: TGTGCCTGGTCTAGCGGGGAATCCTACAATGAGCAGTTCTTC
CDR3aa: CAWSSGESYNEQFF

abundance: -
d_gene: TRBD1
j_gene: TRBJ1-1
v_gene: TRBV7-2
CDR3nt: TGTGCCAGCACCCGGACAGGGCTGAACACTGAAGCTTTCTTT
CDR3aa: CASTRTGLNTEAFF